Below are 17 T cell receptor beta chains sequenced from a single sample in a study of immune cell composition in non-small cell lung cancer. Measured with immunoSEQ multiplex PCR; TCRdb has only the in-frame clones, and not every one. Altogether a few hundred clones are present, around three quarters being singletons, with the ten largest covering over 15%. Normal lung sampling was at least 3 cm from the tumour, as distant as possible. Sequences were obtained from non-adjacent lung tissue. The source of these receptors is a human donor with non-small cell lung cancer.

The chain joins TRBV2 to TRBJ1-1, with TRBD1 matching 10 bases. Per the germline V gene, CDR1 is SNHLY and CDR2 is FYNNEI. The CDR3 loop spans 16 amino acids. Losses at the gene ends were 2 bases for V and 3 bases for J; bases not matched to a gene: 6. CDR3 region: CASSETLDRGYTEAFF. CDR3 DNA: TGTGCCAGCAGTGAAACGCTGGACAGGGGGTACACTGAAGCTTTCTTT.

The chain couples TRBV6-5 to TRBJ1-1; the D is unclear. The germline V and J ends were trimmed by 0 bases and 2 bases, with 7 bases remaining between them. Germline-derived CDR1 and CDR2 are MNHEY and SVGAGI. CDR3 length equals 14 residues. CDR3 coding DNA: TGTGCCAGCAGTTACTCGATAAGAAACACTGAAGCTTTCTTT. It codes for CASSYSIRNTEAFF.

V is TRBV9 and J is TRBJ2-5, with D perhaps matching TRBD1 (5 bases). In germline, CDR1 is SGDLS, CDR2 YYNGEE. V was clipped by 0 bases and J by 5 bases, with 11 bases between them. CDR3 size: 14 residues. CDR3 amino acids: CASSVGIAGETQYF. For the CDR3, the DNA is TGTGCCAGCAGCGTAGGGATAGCAGGGGAGACCCAGTACTTC.

The chain couples TRBV10-3 to TRBJ1-5; the D gene is possibly TRBD1 (5 bases). This CDR3 spans 13 amino acids. In germline, CDR1 is ENHRY, CDR2 SYGVKD. V lost 3 bases to trimming and J lost 7 bases, with 10 bases between them. CDR3 nucleotide sequence: TGTGCCATCAGTGAAGGGACCGGCCAGCCCCAGCATTTT. Its translation is CAISEGTGQPQHF.

This rearrangement joins TRBV7-9 to TRBJ1-1; possibly TRBD1 for D (5 bases). This CDR3 is built from 13 residues. The V gene's germline CDR1 is SEHNR and CDR2 FQNEAQ (reference sequence). V was cut by 1 base and J by 5 bases, with 8 bases left in between. This chain's CDR3 is CASSLDGGTEAFF. CDR3 bases: TGTGCCAGCAGCTTAGACGGGGGGACTGAAGCTTTCTTT.

The CDR3 region is CSVDPGTVEETQYF. The CDR3 bases are TGCAGCGTTGACCCGGGTACGGTAGAAGAGACCCAGTACTTC. V usage is TRBV29-1 and J usage is TRBJ2-5, with D unresolved. V was trimmed by 3 bases and J by 3 bases, leaving 14 bases between them. Per germline, CDR1 SQVTM and CDR2 ANQGSEA. CDR3 length: 14 residues.

The chain employs TRBV7-1 and TRBJ2-6; possible D gene TRBD1, 5 bases. TRBV7-1 is an ORF, and what it does is uncertain. The CDR3 is made up of 18 amino acids. Between the trimmed V and J ends, which lost 5 bases and 5 bases, there was a span of 22 bases. This CDR3 reads CASSRAGRGQSRANVLTF. DNA of the CDR3: TGTGCCAGCAGCAGGGCTGGACGAGGACAAAGTCGGGCCAACGTCCTGACTTTC.

The J gene is TRBJ1-1, the V gene TRBV7-2; D not resolved. Trimming took off 4 bases at V and 10 bases at J, with 34 bases between the two ends. This CDR3 is 19 amino acids long. CDR1 and CDR2 from the germline V gene are SGHTA and FQGNSA. DNA for the CDR3: TGTGCCAGCAGCTCCCGACGGACTCAGATTTCTAAAACACTGACTCTAGCTTTCTTT. Translation gives CASSSRRTQISKTLTLAFF.

This chain connects TRBV7-2 to TRBJ1-5; TRBD1 matches at 8 bases. Looked up from germline, CDR1 is SGHTA and CDR2 is FQGNSA. The CDR3 is 16 residues long. With V trimmed by 1 base and J by 2 bases, 4 bases remained unmatched. CDR3 in DNA: TGTGCCAGCAGCTTAGGAGGGGACAGGCGCAATCAGCCCCAGCATTTT. This codes for CASSLGGDRRNQPQHF.

The rearrangement uses TRBV27 and TRBJ2-2; D is unclear. V lost 6 bases and J 0 bases, leaving 17 bases between the germline ends. CDR3 length: 17 residues. CDR1 MNHEY and CDR2 SMNVEV come from the germline V gene (reference sequence). The CDR3 nucleotides are TGTGCCAGCAGACCGGGCCCTAGGTCCTCGAACACCGGGGAGCTGTTTTTT. Its translation is CASRPGPRSSNTGELFF.

This clone was seen once. V is TRBV2 and J is TRBJ2-1, with a possible D match to TRBD1 (6 bases). The CDR3 is made up of 14 amino acids. Per germline, CDR1 SNHLY and CDR2 FYNNEI. V was cut by 6 bases and J by 7 bases, with 16 bases left in between. The CDR3 nucleotides read TGTGCCAGCAGCCAACAGGGTCGGGCAAATGAGCAGTTCTTC. This codes for CASSQQGRANEQFF.

The J gene is TRBJ2-4, the V gene TRBV21-1; TRBD2, the D gene given by the table, was not confirmed from the DNA. TRBV21-1 has pseudogene status. The CDR3 covers 18 residues. CDR3 sequence (DNA): TGTGCCAGCAGCAAGGGAGGGTGTTGGGCTTGGGCCAAAAACATTCAGTACTTC. Its translation is CASSKGGCWAWAKNIQYF.

CDR3 sequence reads: CASSLLGTSGVGETQYF. CDR3 sequence (DNA): TGTGCCAGCAGCTTACTAGGGACTAGCGGGGTAGGAGAGACCCAGTACTTC. The chain uses TRBV7-2 and TRBJ2-5, with 13 positions matching TRBD2. This CDR3 region has 17 residues. The V gene's germline CDR1 is SGHTA and CDR2 FQGNSA. The trim removed 2 bases at V and 4 bases at J, leaving 7 bases unmatched.

The V gene is TRBV18, the J gene TRBJ2-1; D remains unclear. Germline values: CDR1 KGHSH, CDR2 LQKENI. The CDR3 has 15 amino acids. Trimming took off 0 bases at V and 0 bases at J, with 6 bases between the two ends. CDR3 sequence (DNA): TGTGCCAGCTCACCACCTGGTAGCTCCTACAATGAGCAGTTCTTC. It codes for CASSPPGSSYNEQFF.

The V and J genes are TRBV2 and TRBJ1-6; 8 nucleotides line up with TRBD1. V lost 7 bases and J lost 10; bases outside the gene matches: 6. This CDR3 has 13 amino acids. Looked up from germline, CDR1 is SNHLY and CDR2 is FYNNEI. The CDR3 sequence is CASNGQGTSPLHF. The CDR3 region has the DNA TGTGCCAGCAACGGACAGGGAACATCACCCCTCCACTTT.

The chain joins TRBV11-2 to TRBJ2-1, with D hard to call. There are 13 residues in the CDR3. CDR1 and CDR2 (germline): SGHAT, FQNNGV. V lost 0 bases to trimming and J lost 6 bases, with 6 bases between them. This CDR3 is CASSLDTANEQFF. As DNA, the CDR3 is TGTGCCAGCAGCTTAGATACCGCCAATGAGCAGTTCTTC.

V usage is TRBV4-2 and J usage is TRBJ1-6; no definite D call. V lost 1 base to trimming and J lost 0 bases, with 16 bases between them. There are 19 residues in the CDR3. In germline, CDR1 is LGHNA, CDR2 YNFKEQ. DNA of the CDR3: TGTGCCAGCAGCCAAGGAAGCCAGGCCTCAAGCTCCTATAATTCACCCCTCCACTTT. Protein: CASSQGSQASSSYNSPLHF.